The clone carrying this TCR beta chain was found many times. Stated time point: before trial treatment. The treatment that donors received included nivolumab, ipilimumab, aspirin, low-dose cyclophosphamide and low-dose radiotherapy. The data belong to a study of low-dose radiotherapy and immunotherapy resistance in tumors. For the study at large: Cohort 2, a group dosed every two weeks at 1 Gy per fraction, received 13 Gy in total over 26 weeks. The treatment that patients received was intravenous nivolumab 240 mg every two weeks plus ipilimumab 1 mg/kg every six weeks.

Covering alpha and beta chains, TRAV- and TRBV-specific primers were used for the first-strand cDNA. A constant-region primer paired with the V-primer adapter amplified TCRs over around 18 PCR cycles. TCRdb redid the calling of the reads with MiXCR, one entry per CDR3 protein. The profile shows around 90,000 distinct CDR3 sequences, approximately 20% of them singletons. This clonotype originated in a male donor with prostate cancer. Sequencing used PBMCs, obtained before treatment.

CDR3 in DNA: TGTGCCAGCAGCTTGATGTCTGGGGCCAACGTCCTGACTTTC. Protein sequence: CASSLMSGANVLTF. The chain employs TRBV5-6 and TRBJ2-6; D gene unclear. This CDR3 comprises 14 residues. V was shortened by 1 base and J by 1 base, with 3 bases between the two germline ends. Germline V CDR1 and CDR2: SGHDT, YYEEEE.